This T cell receptor beta chain was profiled in a study of T cell repertoires and Cas9 in healthy adults. About the research overall: SpCas9-reactive CD4 and CD8 T cells were characterized for potency, cytotoxicity and lineage. Study results and limitations: SpCas9-reactive effector T cells were reportedly restrained in vitro by SpCas9-reactive regulatory T cells.

In the case of this clone: Its specificity is unknown.

Sequencing was performed with immunoSEQ multiplex PCR; in TCRdb, only in-frame clones are kept and a portion is missing. Of 20,000 to 25,000 clones in the sample, around nine tenths were seen once. The receptor comes from a human donor in good health. The sequenced sample was CD4+ effector T cells (CD127+, CD25-, CD137-, CD154-) from PBMCs; culture status not recorded.

CDR3 nucleotides: TGTGCCAGTAGTGGGACAGGGAAGGGGTTGGCAACTAATGAAAAACTGTTTTTT. It encodes CASSGTGKGLATNEKLFF. This rearrangement joins TRBV19 to TRBJ1-4, with 9 bases identical to TRBD1. The CDR3 totals 18 residues. The ends lost 5 bases at V and 0 bases at J; junction bases unmatched: 10. Germline values: CDR1 LNHDA, CDR2 SQIVND (reference sequence).